This T cell receptor (beta chain) was retrieved from a study of cytomegalovirus exposure and HLA in healthy donors. Notes on this clone: Its specificity is not known.

The V gene's germline CDR1 is ENHRY and CDR2 SYGVKD. The V gene lost 3 bases and the J gene lost 8 bases, with 8 bases spanning the gap. This CDR3 region has 12 residues. Study-wide results and caveats: Immune exposure information comprised only CMV serostatus.

Amplification used 60 Vbeta primers and 13 Jbeta primers. TCRdb's table, derived via immunoSEQ multiplex PCR, lists solely in-frame clones and lacks some. The sample holds about 67,000 clones. V gene TRBV10-3 combines with J gene TRBJ1-5; TRBD1 might be the D (6 bases). Sequencing input: PBMCs. This TCR came from a boy between 10 and 17 years old in good health and CMV-seronegative. Here the CDR3 DNA reads TGTGCCATCAGTGAAGGGGGGGAGCCCCAGCATTTT. As protein: CAISEGGEPQHF.